This T cell receptor (beta chain) is drawn from a study of shared clonotypes between healthy human individuals. Trimming took 8 bases from V and 0 from J, leaving 8 bases between them. The CDR3 sequence is 13 residues long. Looked up from germline, CDR1 is SNHLY and CDR2 is FYNNEI. This table comes from immunoSEQ multiplex PCR, and its TCRdb copy is limited to in-frame clones, with some not included. This table has 600,000 to 800,000 clones, 72% appearing once. This TCR was sampled from a woman younger than 45 in good health. The sample was memory CD4+ T cells sorted from blood. The sample's subset: CD45RA-negative fraction. This chain connects TRBV2 to TRBJ1-3; D gene ambiguous. The CDR3: CASGGFSGNTIYF. The CDR3, as DNA: TGTGCCAGCGGAGGTTTCTCTGGAAACACCATATATTTT.